This record covers a single T cell receptor (beta chain). Its cognate antigen has yet to be identified. Libraries were prepared through the immunoSEQ multiplex PCR assay. TCRbeta CDR3 sequencing was carried out by Adaptive Biotechnologies. Per the authors' processing: To assess repertoire similarity, the researchers used the Chao-modified Jaccard index along with median clonotype overlap taken from 200 random subsamples at equal sample size. Similarity analyses were performed using either productive nucleotide sequences or in silico-translated amino acid sequences. Hierarchical clustering with single linkage and t-SNE based on Chao-modified Jaccard distances were used to compare repertoires. Repertoire diversity was assessed with the Renyi index over a range of alpha values after the sample sizes were normalised. TCRdb took this table from immuneACCESS and kept in-frame rearrangements with V and J called. Such tables lack part of the clones; where checked against another copy, unresolved V genes explain under half of the gap, and the rest is unexplained. For V, J and clone size, that table is used; D and trimming come from the DNA. This specimen's table enumerates 9,500 to 10,000 clones. The ten largest make up roughly 1.9% of the sample.

Reading the germline V gene gives CDR1 SNHLY and CDR2 FYNNEI. The CDR3 covers 15 residues, taking in both the cysteine and the phenylalanine. There is no recorded DNA. The donors for the TCR repertoire analysis were about 11 juvenile idiopathic arthritis patients with active disease who had not reached inactive disease, of whom 3 were polyarticular and 8 were oligoarticular. A median age of approximately 12 years (range about 2.4-25) and a median disease duration of around 7 years (range 0.2-19.1) were recorded for the TCR-sequenced patients. The samples used for TCR repertoire analysis were collected at two centres in Italy. Peripheral blood mononuclear cells were isolated by Histopaque-1077 density gradient and cryopreserved in around 90% FCS with approximately 10% DMSO. This entry belongs to a study of synovial regulatory T cells in juvenile arthritis (dated by TCRdb to the mid-2010s). About the study as a whole: Among sequenced patients, a few were therapy-naive, one received methotrexate plus infliximab, several received methotrexate, and one had no treatment information. The study compared the TCRbeta CDR3 repertoires of blood iaTreg cells, other blood Treg cells and synovial fluid Treg cells taken from matched patient samples. Effector T cell subsets were also sequenced in the study cohort for comparisons, but only blood and synovial fluid Treg cells are covered by the Treg dataset alone. TCR repertoire comparisons included Treg and Teff subsets from approximately 11 JIA patients with active disease.

The paper as a whole reports these results and caveats: Lower TCR diversity was observed in blood iaTreg cells than in other blood Treg cells, consistent with antigen-driven expansion. More CDR3 sequences were shared by synovial Treg cells with iaTreg cells than with other blood Treg cells, and a closer relation was confirmed by Chao-Jaccard similarity. iaTreg TCR repertoires were found to be largely private across patients and to partially overlap with synovial Teff and blood CPL repertoires.

The sequenced sample consisted of Treg cells from blood. In light of the paper, this sample's cell subset or site label describes: remaining (HLA-DR-negative) circulating blood Treg cells. The rearranged chain carries TRBV2 and TRBJ1-2; there is no DNA to check the TCRdb D call of TRBD1. The clonotype comes from a donor aged 2-29 years with juvenile idiopathic arthritis. The CDR3 loop reads CASSDRQGVYYGYTF.